What follows are 26 T cell receptor beta chains derived from one specimen sequenced in a study of cytomegalovirus exposure and HLA in healthy donors. This table comes from immunoSEQ multiplex PCR, and its TCRdb copy is limited to in-frame clones, with some not included. Counted here are 90,000 to 150,000 clones, around 87% occurring once; the ten biggest clones make up about 6.9%. The sequencing input was PBMCs. All receptors come from a woman aged 18-29 years in good health and CMV-seropositive.

This rearrangement joins TRBV27 to TRBJ2-7, with TRBD1 matching over 11 bases. The CDR3 runs 15 residues. Germline CDR1 MNHEY, CDR2 SMNVEV (reference sequence). The J segment lost 4 bases and the V segment lost 8 bases, leaving 10 bases of the junction unmatched. The CDR3 sequence: CASVQWGQGGYEQYF. DNA of the CDR3: TGTGCCAGCGTGCAATGGGGACAGGGGGGTTACGAGCAGTACTTC.

V is TRBV25-1 and J is TRBJ2-7, with TRBD2 as a possible D gene (5 bases). V was clipped by 0 bases and J by 7 bases, with 7 bases between them. There are 12 residues in the CDR3. CDR1 and CDR2 (germline): MGHDK, SYGVNS. The CDR3 here is CASSEYEREQYF. CDR3 coding DNA: TGTGCCAGCAGTGAATACGAGCGGGAGCAGTACTTC.

The CDR3: CASCAGRAPETQYF. In DNA, the CDR3 is TGTGCCAGCTGTGCCGGCAGGGCTCCAGAGACCCAGTACTTC. The chain couples TRBV11-2 to TRBJ2-5; TRBD1 is a possible D gene (5 bases). The germline V and J ends were trimmed by 8 bases and 4 bases, with 17 bases remaining between them. CDR3 length: 14 residues. Germline CDR1 and CDR2: SGHAT and FQNNGV.

The chain employs TRBV29-1 and TRBJ2-7, with TRBD2 as a possible D gene (5 bases). Trimming cost V 1 base and J 0 bases, with 13 bases left between them. Germline V CDR1 and CDR2: SQVTM, ANQGSEA. The CDR3 is 15 amino acids. The CDR3 protein is CSVEGSRANSYEQYF. The CDR3 DNA reads as TGCAGCGTTGAAGGCTCGCGGGCAAACTCCTACGAGCAGTACTTC.

The chain couples TRBV5-6 to TRBJ2-2, with TRBD2 matching 11 bases. This CDR3 is built from 16 residues. Germline CDR1 is SGHDT and CDR2 is YYEEEE. Trimming cost V 1 base and J 6 bases; bases outside gene matches: 5. The CDR3 DNA reads as TGTGCCAGCAGCTTGAAACTAGCGGGAGCGGCCGGGGAGCTGTTTTTT. Translation: CASSLKLAGAAGELFF.

The chain carries TRBV4-3 and TRBJ1-1; D might be TRBD1 (6 bases). Germline assignment: CDR1 LGHNA and CDR2 YSLEER. With 0 bases removed from V and 10 bases from J, the gap between germline ends came to 15 bases. The CDR3 is 14 amino acids. The CDR3, as DNA: TGCGCCAGCAGCCAAGATAGCGGGGGGCGCGGAGCTTTCTTT. Its protein product is CASSQDSGGRGAFF.

The CDR3: CASSYQISGGQETQYF. As DNA, the CDR3 is TGTGCCAGCAGTTACCAGATTTCAGGGGGCCAAGAGACCCAGTACTTC. The rearrangement joins TRBV6-5 to TRBJ2-5, with 7 bases matching TRBD1. CDR1 and CDR2 from the germline V gene are MNHEY and SVGAGI. Unmatched junction bases numbered 7, after V lost 2 bases and J lost 1 base. This CDR3 contains 16 residues.

The CDR3 sequence: CASSLQRQGVREAFF. DNA for the CDR3: TGTGCCAGCAGTTTACAAAGACAGGGGGTGAGGGAAGCTTTCTTT. This rearrangement joins TRBV28 to TRBJ1-1; 9 bases map to TRBD1. The CDR3 is made up of 15 amino acids. Germline CDR1 and CDR2: MDHEN and SYDVKM. J lost 8 bases, V lost 2 bases, and 9 bases had no gene match.

The V gene is TRBV10-1, the J gene TRBJ1-4; D not certain. Looked up from germline, CDR1 is WNHNN and CDR2 is SYGVQD (reference sequence). Trimming cost V 3 bases and J 0 bases, with 8 bases left between them. The CDR3 length is 15 residues. The CDR3 is CASSERQATNEKLFF. The DNA of the CDR3 is TGCGCCAGCAGTGAACGGCAGGCAACTAATGAAAAACTGTTTTTT.

Note on this clone: Sequence at one end of the junction differs from germline and may be a read error. This chain connects TRBV7-7 to TRBJ2-2; 9 nucleotides line up with TRBD1. Per the germline V gene, CDR1 is SSHAT and CDR2 is FNYEAQ (reference sequence). There are 16 residues in the CDR3. The CDR3 spells CASSLTLDRGAGELFF. The CDR3 nucleotides are TGTGCTAGCAGCTTAACACTGGACAGGGGTGCCGGGGAGCTGTTTTTT.

The chain couples TRBV9 to TRBJ2-1; 10 bases line up with TRBD2. With 4 bases clipped from V and 4 bases from J, the junction kept 5 bases outside the gene matches. In germline, CDR1 is SGDLS, CDR2 YYNGEE. This CDR3 contains 15 residues. The CDR3 nucleotides are TGTGCCAGCAGCTTTGGACTAGCGGTTTACAATGAGCAGTTCTTC. This codes for CASSFGLAVYNEQFF.

The chain recombines TRBV27 with TRBJ2-5; perhaps TRBD1 as D (6 bases). The J call may be mistaken, given a closer DNA end match to TRBJ2-7. The germline V gene has CDR1 MNHEY and CDR2 SMNVEV (reference sequence). This CDR3 comprises 14 residues. The CDR3 protein is CASSLNGQPYEQYF. CDR3 DNA sequence: TGTGCCAGCAGTTTAAACGGACAGCCCTACGAGCAGTACTTC.

This clone was observed a handful of times. The chain recombines TRBV7-2 with TRBJ1-2; a possible D gene is TRBD1 (6 bases). In germline, CDR1 is SGHTA, CDR2 FQGNSA. The V end was cut by 1 base, the J end by 13 bases, with 7 bases between. The CDR3 runs 10 residues. CDR3 coding DNA: TGTGCCAGCAGCTTAGGAGGGGGCACCTTC. Protein: CASSLGGGTF.

The V gene is TRBV5-1, the J gene TRBJ1-3; D gene unclear. CDR1 SGHRS and CDR2 YFSETQ come from the germline V gene. This CDR3 has 14 amino acids. With 0 bases removed from V and 4 bases from J, the gap between germline ends came to 8 bases. CDR3 loop: CASSLDIKGNTIYF. The CDR3 nucleotides are TGCGCCAGCAGCTTGGACATAAAGGGAAACACCATATATTTT. Variable domain in full (rest from reference TRBV5-1 and TRBJ1-3): KAGVTQTPRYLIKTRGQQVTLSCSPISGHRSVSWYQQTPGQGLQFLFEYFSETQRNKGNFPGRFSGRQFSNSRSEMNVSTLELGDSALYLCASSLDIKGNTIYFGEGSWLTVV.

V gene TRBV7-9 combines with J gene TRBJ2-7, with TRBD2 as a possible D gene (6 bases). Germline-derived CDR1 and CDR2 are SEHNR and FQNEAQ (reference sequence). CDR3 length: 15 residues. The V end was cut by 6 bases, the J end by 3 bases, with 18 bases between. The CDR3 nucleotides read TGTGCCAGCAGACCTCTCCGGGGGTATGGCTACGAGCAGTACTTC. Translating it yields CASRPLRGYGYEQYF. Filled out from reference TRBV7-9 and TRBJ2-7, the complete variable domain reads DTGVSQNPRHKITKRGQNVTFRCDPISEHNRLYWYRQTLGQGPEFLTYFQNEAQLEKSRLLSDRFSAERPKGSFSTLEIQRTEQGDSAMYLCASRPLRGYGYEQYFGPGTRLTVT.

This rearrangement joins TRBV15 to TRBJ2-4; 14 nucleotides match TRBD2. The CDR3 is 16 amino acids. Per germline, CDR1 LNHNV and CDR2 YYDKDF (reference sequence). Trimming removed 5 bases from V and 5 bases from J; junction bases left unmatched: 5. The CDR3 DNA sequence: TGTGCCACCAGCGGCGGGACTAGCGGGGGCCAAAACATTCAGTACTTC. This encodes CATSGGTSGGQNIQYF.

CDR3 region: CASSHMRGGASTDTQYF. CDR3 DNA sequence: TGCGCCAGCAGCCACATGAGGGGCGGGGCTAGCACAGATACGCAGTATTTT. V usage is TRBV4-1 and J usage is TRBJ2-3; weak D call: TRBD2 (6 bases). The V and J ends lost 3 bases and 0 bases respectively, with 16 bases between them. Germline values: CDR1 MGHRA, CDR2 YSYEKL. The CDR3 runs 17 residues.

The chain combines TRBV6-5 with TRBJ1-2; D call uncertain. V gave up 2 bases and J gave up 0 bases, with 10 bases separating them. Germline lookup yields CDR1 MNHEY and CDR2 SVGAGI. The CDR3 runs to 15 residues. CDR3 amino acids: CASSYRFSANYGYTF. CDR3 nucleotide sequence: TGTGCCAGCAGTTACAGATTTTCAGCTAACTATGGCTACACCTTC.

This chain links TRBV4-3 with TRBJ2-3; D may be TRBD2 (6 bases). Germline values: CDR1 LGHNA, CDR2 YSLEER. This CDR3 comprises 14 residues. V was shortened by 4 bases and J by 4 bases, with 12 bases between the two germline ends. As DNA, the CDR3 is TGCGCCAGCAGCCTTTGGGGGGACGCAGATACGCAGTATTTT. Residues: CASSLWGDADTQYF.

This rearrangement joins TRBV19 to TRBJ1-2; TRBD1 might be the D (6 bases). Trimming took off 0 bases at V and 4 bases at J, with 12 bases between the two ends. The CDR3 is 15 residues long. In germline, CDR1 is LNHDA, CDR2 SQIVND (reference sequence). The CDR3 protein is CASSIESAGVYGYTF. The CDR3 DNA reads as TGTGCCAGTAGTATAGAATCGGCAGGGGTCTATGGCTACACCTTC.

The chain couples TRBV11-3 to TRBJ1-2; possibly TRBD1 for D (5 bases). Germline CDR1 reads SGHNT; CDR2 reads YENEEA. The CDR3 length is 13 residues. V was cut by 2 bases and J by 5 bases, with 9 bases left in between. The CDR3 region is CASSLRAGYGYTF. CDR3 DNA: TGTGCCAGCAGCTTAAGGGCAGGGTATGGCTACACCTTC.

This clone was seen a few times. The chain has TRBV6-1 and TRBJ2-7, with 9 nucleotides matching TRBD1. The CDR3 is 14 amino acids. The germline gives CDR1 MNHNS, CDR2 SASEGT. The V gene end was trimmed by 7 bases and the J gene end by 5 bases; junction bases not matched to a gene: 9. DNA for the CDR3: TGTGCCAGCACCTCCGGGACAGGGCCTAACGAGCAGTACTTC. It translates to CASTSGTGPNEQYF.

This clone was seen a handful of times. The chain employs TRBV11-2 and TRBJ1-6; TRBD1 aligns across 7 bases. CDR3 length: 14 residues. Trimming at V came to 5 bases and at J to 8 bases, leaving 6 bases not matched to a gene. Germline loops: CDR1 SGHAT, CDR2 FQNNGV. CDR3 amino acids: CASSAGTAYSPLHF. CDR3 nucleotides: TGTGCCAGCAGCGCCGGGACAGCCTATTCACCCCTCCACTTT.

The count of this clone is one. The chain links TRBV30 to TRBJ2-5; 7 bases are a match to TRBD2. The CDR3 totals 14 residues. CDR1 is GTSNPN and CDR2 is SVGIG in the germline V gene (reference sequence). The trim removed 3 bases at V and 4 bases at J, leaving 8 bases unmatched. CDR3 sequence (DNA): TGTGCCTGGAGCCCACGCGGGGGTAGAGAGACCCAGTACTTC. This sequence encodes CAWSPRGGRETQYF.

This sequence joins TRBV11-3 and TRBJ2-5; a weak D match, TRBD2 (5 bases). V lost 3 bases and J lost 2, with 10 bases in between. The germline V gene has CDR1 SGHNT and CDR2 YENEEA. This CDR3 is built from 14 residues. The CDR3, as DNA: TGTGCCAGCAGCTTTGGGAGATATCAAGAGACCCAGTACTTC. It codes for CASSFGRYQETQYF.

The chain joins TRBV13 to TRBJ1-2; TRBD1 agrees at 7 bases. Germline V gives CDR1 PRHDT, CDR2 FYEKMQ (reference sequence). V gave up 4 bases and J gave up 8 bases; unmatched junction bases: 10. The CDR3 has 14 residues. This CDR3 reads CASSSREGARGYTF. CDR3 DNA sequence: TGTGCCAGCAGCTCCCGGGAGGGGGCGAGGGGCTACACCTTC. Full variable domain (rest looked up from reference TRBV13 and TRBJ1-2): AAGVIQSPRHLIKEKRETATLKCYPIPRHDTVYWYQQGPGQDPQFLISFYEKMQSDKGSIPDRFSAQQFSDYHSELNMSSLELGDSALYFCASSSREGARGYTFGSGTRLTVV.